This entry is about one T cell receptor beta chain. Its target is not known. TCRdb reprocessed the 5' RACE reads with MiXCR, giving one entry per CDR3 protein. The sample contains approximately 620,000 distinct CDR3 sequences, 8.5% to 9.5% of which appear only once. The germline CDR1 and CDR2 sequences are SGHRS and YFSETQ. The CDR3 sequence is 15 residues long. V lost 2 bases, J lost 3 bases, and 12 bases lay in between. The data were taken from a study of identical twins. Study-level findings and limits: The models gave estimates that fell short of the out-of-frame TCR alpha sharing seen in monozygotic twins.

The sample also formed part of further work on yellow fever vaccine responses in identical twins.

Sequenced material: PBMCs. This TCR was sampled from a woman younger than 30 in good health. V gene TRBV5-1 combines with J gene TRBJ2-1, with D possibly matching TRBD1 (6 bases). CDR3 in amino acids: CASSLGGFDYNEQFF. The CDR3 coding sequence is TGCGCCAGCAGCTTAGGGGGTTTCGACTACAATGAGCAGTTCTTC.